Included here is one T cell receptor (beta chain) sequence, with context. What it binds is unknown. No conserved phenylalanine or tryptophan ends this CDR3, so it is likely a read error. The CDR3 contains 13 residues. V lost 2 bases and J lost 7, with 9 bases in between. This specimen comes from a study of blood T cells in healthy people across ages. Regarding the study as a whole: Aged donors had fewer naive CD4+ cells and lower diversity than long-lived donors. It was not known whether donors were CMV positive (a possible confounder of expanded clonotype changes).

Primers used in a second PCR of roughly 6 to 11 cycles were a sample-barcoded 5' primer and a J-beta primer mix. From the 5' RACE reads, TCRdb called clonotypes with MiXCR, one entry per CDR3 protein. The sample carries 700,000 to 1,000,000 distinct CDR3 sequences, approximately 48% recorded once. Every participating donor contributed 8 to 10 milliliters of peripheral blood through a draw. Total RNA was isolated from each sample in quantities of at least 6 micrograms. The J gene is TRBJ2-4, the V gene TRBV12-3 or TRBV12-4; D unresolved. The sequence derives from a man aged 55-75 years in good health. Sequenced input: blood. CDR3 sequence: CASSLKGTNIQYL. The DNA of the CDR3 is TGTGCCAGCAGTTTAAAGGGAACGAACATTCAGTACTTA.